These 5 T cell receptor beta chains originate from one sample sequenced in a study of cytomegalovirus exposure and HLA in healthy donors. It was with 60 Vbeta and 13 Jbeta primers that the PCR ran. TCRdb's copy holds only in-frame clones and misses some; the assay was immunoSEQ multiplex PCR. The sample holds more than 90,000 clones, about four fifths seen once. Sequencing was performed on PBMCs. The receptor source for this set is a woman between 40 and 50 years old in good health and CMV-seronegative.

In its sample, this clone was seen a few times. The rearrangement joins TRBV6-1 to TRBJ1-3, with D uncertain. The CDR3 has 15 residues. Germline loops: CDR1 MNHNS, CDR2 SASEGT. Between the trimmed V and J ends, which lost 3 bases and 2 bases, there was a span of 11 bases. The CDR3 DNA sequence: TGTGCCAGCAGTGAGGTGTCGGAGGCTGGAAACACCATATATTTT. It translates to CASSEVSEAGNTIYF.

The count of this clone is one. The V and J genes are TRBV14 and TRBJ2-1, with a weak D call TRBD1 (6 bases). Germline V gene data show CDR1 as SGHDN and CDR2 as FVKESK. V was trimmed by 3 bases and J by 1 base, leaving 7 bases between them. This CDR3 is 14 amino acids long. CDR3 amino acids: CASSQGQSYNEQFF. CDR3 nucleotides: TGTGCCAGCAGCCAGGGACAATCCTACAATGAGCAGTTCTTC. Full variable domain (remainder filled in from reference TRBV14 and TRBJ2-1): EAGVTQFPSHSVIEKGQTVTLRCDPISGHDNLYWYRRVMGKEIKFLLHFVKESKQDESGMPNNRFLAERTGGTYSTLKVQPAELEDSGVYFCASSQGQSYNEQFFGPGTRLTVL.

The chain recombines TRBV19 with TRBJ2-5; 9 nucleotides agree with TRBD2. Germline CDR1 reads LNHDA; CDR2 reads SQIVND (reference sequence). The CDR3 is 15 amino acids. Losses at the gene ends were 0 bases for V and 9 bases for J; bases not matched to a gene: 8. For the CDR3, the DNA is TGTGCCAGTAGTATAGATCTAAGGACTAGCGTGGCCCAGTACTTC. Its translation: CASSIDLRTSVAQYF.

The CDR3 region is CASTNGRGSTGELFF. Here the CDR3 DNA reads TGCGCCAGCACCAACGGCAGGGGAAGCACCGGGGAGCTGTTTTTT. This chain connects TRBV10-1 to TRBJ2-2, with a possible D match to TRBD1 (6 bases). This CDR3 comprises 15 residues. Between the trimmed V and J ends, which lost 7 bases and 4 bases, there was a span of 16 bases. Germline V CDR1 and CDR2: WNHNN, SYGVQD (reference sequence).

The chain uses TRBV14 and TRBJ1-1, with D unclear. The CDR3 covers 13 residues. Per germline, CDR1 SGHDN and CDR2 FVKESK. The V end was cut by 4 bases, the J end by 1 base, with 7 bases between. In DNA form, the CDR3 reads TGTGCCAGCAGCCCCCGCAGGAACACTGAAGCTTTCTTT. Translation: CASSPRRNTEAFF.